What follows are 12 T cell receptor beta chains derived from one specimen sequenced in a study of T cell responses to AZD1222 COVID-19 vaccine. Sequencing used immunoSEQ multiplex PCR; TCRdb keeps in-frame clones, though not all of them. The data hold around 160,000 clones, with 91% observed a single time. Source: peripheral blood, taken on day 0 of AZD1222 vaccination. These receptors were collected from an adult in good health.

V and J are TRBV4-1 and TRBJ2-7; the D gene is possibly TRBD1 (6 bases). V was cut by 3 bases and J by 0 bases, with 9 bases left in between. The CDR3 is 14 residues long. Looked up from germline, CDR1 is MGHRA and CDR2 is YSYEKL. The CDR3 loop is CASSHDRSSYEQYF. The DNA of the CDR3 is TGCGCCAGCAGCCACGACAGGAGCTCCTACGAGCAGTACTTC.

The chain has TRBV6-5 and TRBJ1-5; D not certain. Germline CDR1 reads MNHEY; CDR2 reads SVGAGI. V gave up 11 bases and J gave up 3 bases, with 11 bases separating them. This CDR3 comprises 12 residues. The CDR3 bases are TGTGCCGTGTACAGCTACAATCAGCCCCAGCATTTT. This translates into CAVYSYNQPQHF.

The rearrangement uses TRBV3-1 (or the pseudogene TRBV3-2) and TRBJ2-7; the D is unclear. CDR1 is LGHDT and CDR2 is YNNKEL in the germline V gene (reference sequence). There are 12 residues in the CDR3. V was clipped by 1 base and J by 6 bases, with 7 bases between them. The CDR3 protein is CASSQGWGEQYF. CDR3 DNA: TGTGCCAGCAGCCAAGGCTGGGGCGAGCAGTACTTC.

The J gene is TRBJ1-4, the V gene TRBV9; D remains unclear. The CDR3 runs to 12 residues. Trimming removed 4 bases from V and 8 bases from J, with 9 bases in between. Germline V gene sequence: CDR1 SGDLS, CDR2 YYNGEE. This chain's CDR3 is CASSPSGEKLFF. The CDR3 DNA reads as TGTGCCAGCAGCCCGTCGGGGGAAAAACTGTTTTTT. The entire variable domain, with the rest obtained from reference TRBV9 and TRBJ1-4, is as follows: DSGVTQTPKHLITATGQRVTLRCSPRSGDLSVYWYQQSLDQGLQFLIQYYNGEERAKGNILERFSAQQFPDLHSELNLSSLELGDSALYFCASSPSGEKLFFGSGTQLSVL.

V usage is TRBV6-5 and J usage is TRBJ1-2, with D perhaps TRBD1 (6 bases). V was pared by 4 bases and J by 8 bases, with 11 bases between. The CDR3 has 12 residues. Germline V gives CDR1 MNHEY, CDR2 SVGAGI. This CDR3 reads CASSFRTDGYTF. CDR3 in DNA: TGTGCCAGCAGTTTTAGGACAGACGGCTACACCTTC.

This chain joins TRBV9 and TRBJ2-6; D is unresolved. Trimming took 2 bases from V and 0 from J, leaving 24 bases between them. CDR3 size: 21 residues. The V gene's germline CDR1 is SGDLS and CDR2 YYNGEE. In nucleotides, the CDR3 is TGTGCCAGCAGCGTGTCCCCTCTTCTGACAAAAGGGTTCTCTGGGGCCAACGTCCTGACTTTC. Protein: CASSVSPLLTKGFSGANVLTF.

The gene calls are TRBV5-6 and TRBJ1-2; maybe TRBD1 (5 bases). This CDR3 has 16 residues. Germline values: CDR1 SGHDT, CDR2 YYEEEE. Deletions cut 5 bases from V and 0 bases from J, with 17 bases between. CDR3 in amino acids: CASSQPPGRTNYGYTF. Here the CDR3 DNA reads TGTGCCAGCAGTCAACCGCCGGGACGGACTAACTATGGCTACACCTTC.

This chain uses TRBV5-6 with TRBJ1-2, with a weak D call TRBD1 (6 bases). The CDR3 runs to 14 residues. Between the trimmed V and J ends, which lost 3 bases and 4 bases, there was a span of 13 bases. From germline, CDR1 is SGHDT and CDR2 YYEEEE. The CDR3 DNA follows: TGTGCCAGCAGCTCACAGGGAGTCCCCTATGGCTACACCTTC. This translates into CASSSQGVPYGYTF.

This chain uses TRBV6-2 or TRBV6-3 with TRBJ1-1; 8 nucleotides line up with TRBD1. The CDR3 runs 15 residues. The germline CDR1 and CDR2 sequences are MNHEY and SVGEGT. After removal of 5 bases from V and 5 bases from J, the junction contained 10 bases not matched to a gene. CDR3 in amino acids: CASSLSDRAVTEAFF. The CDR3 bases are TGTGCCAGCAGTCTTTCGGACAGGGCGGTAACTGAAGCTTTCTTT.

The J gene is TRBJ1-1, the V gene TRBV7-9; D not certain. The CDR3 totals 13 residues. Trimming shortened V by 9 bases and J by 1 base, and 12 bases separated the two germline ends. The germline V gene encodes CDR1 SEHNR and CDR2 FQNEAQ (reference sequence). Here the CDR3 reads CASLSEGNTEAFF. The CDR3 DNA reads TGTGCCAGTCTCAGTGAGGGGAACACTGAAGCTTTCTTT.

The rearrangement joins TRBV27 to TRBJ2-1; either TRBD1 or TRBD2 may supply D (5 bases each). Germline V CDR1 and CDR2: MNHEY, SMNVEV (reference sequence). This CDR3 spans 15 amino acids. Deletions cut 7 bases from V and 2 bases from J, with 15 bases between. The CDR3, as DNA: TGTGCCAGCATGGTGGGACCACTGACCTACAATGAGCAGTTCTTC. Protein product: CASMVGPLTYNEQFF.

The rearrangement links TRBV4-3 to TRBJ2-7; D gene ambiguous. Germline V gene sequence: CDR1 LGHNA, CDR2 YSLEER. With 1 base removed from V and 2 bases from J, the gap between germline ends came to 6 bases. The CDR3 has 13 amino acids. CDR3 DNA: TGCGCCAGCAGCCAAGGCAGTACCTACGAGCAGTACTTC. Amino acid sequence: CASSQGSTYEQYF.